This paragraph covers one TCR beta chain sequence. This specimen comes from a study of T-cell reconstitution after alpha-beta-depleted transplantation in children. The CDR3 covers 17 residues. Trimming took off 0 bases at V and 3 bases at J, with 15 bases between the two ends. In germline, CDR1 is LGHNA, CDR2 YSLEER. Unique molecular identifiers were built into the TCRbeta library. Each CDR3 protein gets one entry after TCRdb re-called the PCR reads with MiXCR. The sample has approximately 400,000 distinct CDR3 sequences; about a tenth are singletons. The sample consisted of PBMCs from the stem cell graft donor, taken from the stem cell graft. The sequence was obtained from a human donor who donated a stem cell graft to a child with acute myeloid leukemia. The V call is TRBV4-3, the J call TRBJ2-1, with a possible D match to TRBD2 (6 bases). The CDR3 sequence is CASSQDVAGSHYNEQFF. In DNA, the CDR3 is TGCGCCAGCAGCCAAGATGTGGCGGGAAGTCACTACAATGAGCAGTTCTTC.